This record concerns one T cell receptor (beta chain) sequence. Its antigen is unknown. The data stem from a study of PD-1 blockade in mismatch repair-deficient tumors. Findings and caveats of the study: Tumor-resident clones, often undetectable pretreatment in blood, expanded then contracted after pembrolizumab.

Profiled with immunoSEQ multiplex PCR; TCRdb holds only in-frame clones, not every one. The data contain about 51,000 clones, around four fifths of them singletons. All patients were mismatch repair deficient, assessed by either PCR or immunohistochemistry. TCRs were sequenced from a few patients responding to pembrolizumab. Germline V gives CDR1 MNHEY, CDR2 SVGAGI. This CDR3 contains 15 residues. V was shortened by 6 bases and J by 6 bases, with 18 bases between the two germline ends. This rearrangement joins TRBV6-5 to TRBJ2-1; D tentatively fits TRBD1 or TRBD2 (7 bases each). The sequence was collected from an adult with mismatch repair-deficient cancer. The sample here was peripheral blood, taken 4 weeks after starting pembrolizumab. CDR3 bases: TGTGCCAGCAGGACAGGGCTAGCGGCAACCAATGAGCAGTTCTTC. This encodes CASRTGLAATNEQFF.